These 9 T cell receptor beta chains were sequenced from one sample in a study of control samples from healthy donors and cancer patients. The table came from immunoSEQ multiplex PCR; TCRdb's copy has only in-frame clones and leaves some out. Of around 110,000 clones listed, around 91% are singletons. Sequencing was done on a sample of PBMCs. These receptors originate from a woman aged 45 to 65 with colorectal cancer.

The J gene is TRBJ2-1, the V gene TRBV24-1, with 14 bases lining up with TRBD2. V gave up 5 bases and J gave up 5 bases; unmatched junction bases: 1. CDR1 is KGHDR and CDR2 is SFDVKD in the germline V gene. The CDR3 length is 15 residues. The DNA for the CDR3 is TGTGCCACCAGTGGGACTAGCGGGGGGAACAATGAGCAGTTCTTC. Its protein product is CATSGTSGGNNEQFF.

The genes are TRBV18 and TRBJ1-5, with D unclear. This CDR3 spans 14 amino acids. The germline V and J ends were trimmed by 1 base and 0 bases, with 4 bases remaining between them. Germline V gives CDR1 KGHSH, CDR2 LQKENI. CDR3 in amino acids: CASSPRDSNQPQHF. The CDR3 DNA is TGTGCCAGCTCACCACGGGATAGCAATCAGCCCCAGCATTTT.

V is TRBV28 and J is TRBJ1-3, with TRBD1 matching over 7 bases. The germline V gene has CDR1 MDHEN and CDR2 SYDVKM. The trim removed 2 bases at V and 0 bases at J, leaving 4 bases unmatched. CDR3 length: 16 amino acids. CDR3 nucleotide sequence: TGTGCCAGCAGTTTAGGACAGGATGACTCTGGAAACACCATATATTTT. It codes for CASSLGQDDSGNTIYF.

The V gene is TRBV15, the J gene TRBJ2-7; 9 positions agree with TRBD1. There are 15 residues in the CDR3. The ends lost 3 bases at V and 5 bases at J; junction bases unmatched: 8. CDR1 and CDR2 (germline): LNHNV, YYDKDF (reference sequence). The CDR3 reads CATSRPGQGVHEQYF. The CDR3 DNA reads as TGTGCCACCAGCAGGCCGGGACAGGGTGTTCACGAGCAGTACTTC.

This chain uses TRBV7-2 with TRBJ1-1; D is unresolved. The CDR3 is 10 residues long. Germline V gene sequence: CDR1 SGHTA, CDR2 FQGNSA. Trimming removed 3 bases from V and 4 bases from J, with 0 bases in between. For the CDR3, the DNA is TGTGCCAGCAGCTTCACTGAAGCTTTCTTT. It specifies CASSFTEAFF.

CDR3 residues: CASSGTGDREGGTIYF. In DNA, the CDR3 is TGTGCCAGCAGCGGGACTGGGGACAGGGAAGGAGGGACCATATATTTT. The chain employs TRBV7-8 and TRBJ1-3, with 9 bases fitting TRBD1. Germline V gene sequence: CDR1 SGHVS, CDR2 FQNEAQ. With V trimmed by 5 bases and J by 10 bases, 15 bases remained unmatched. This CDR3 is 16 amino acids long. The full variable domain, in which reference TRBV7-8 and TRBJ1-3 provide the parts outside the CDR3, is GAGVSQSPRYKVAKRGQDVALRCDPISGHVSLFWYQQALGQGPEFLTYFQNEAQLDKSGLPSDRFFAERPEGSVSTLKIQRTQQEDSAVYLCASSGTGDREGGTIYFGEGSWLTVV.

The CDR3: CAWSSGNTIYF. The CDR3, as DNA: TGTGCCTGGAGCTCTGGAAACACCATATATTTT. The chain links TRBV5-4 to TRBJ1-3; no reliable D call. The germline V and J ends were trimmed by 10 bases and 0 bases, with 5 bases remaining between them. CDR1 and CDR2 (germline): SGHNT, YYREEE (reference sequence). This CDR3 has 11 amino acids.

The chain recombines TRBV19 with TRBJ2-5, with a tentative D call TRBD2 (7 bases). The V end lost 9 bases, the J end lost 7 bases, and 18 bases lay between the germline ends. The CDR3 is 13 amino acids. Germline V lookup: CDR1 LNHDA, CDR2 SQIVND (reference sequence). The CDR3 DNA is TGTGCCAGCCGACCAACGGGGGGCGGGACCCAGTACTTC. It yields the protein CASRPTGGGTQYF.

DNA of the CDR3: TGTGCCAGCAGCACCGGGCCGCCGGAGGAGCAGTACTTC. This encodes CASSTGPPEEQYF. V and J are TRBV6-2 or TRBV6-3 and TRBJ2-7; D not resolved. Germline values: CDR1 MNHEY, CDR2 SVGEGT. V was shortened by 6 bases and J by 7 bases, with 16 bases between the two germline ends. The length of the CDR3 is 13 residues.